This T cell receptor beta chain was captured by sequencing in a study of cytomegalovirus exposure and HLA in healthy donors. Points from the study as a whole: CMV antigen specificity was confirmed in vitro for a few CMV-associated chains. The productive fraction for most TCR beta V segments was about 87% or about 30% in an earlier analysis. In terms of immune exposure information, only CMV serostatus was available.

PCR was performed using 60 Vbeta and 13 Jbeta primers. The method was immunoSEQ multiplex PCR; TCRdb's version includes in-frame clones alone and lacks a portion of them. The table includes some 170,000 clones, roughly 80% detected once. Trimming left V 4 bases short and J 0 bases short, with 7 bases between. Germline V gene data show CDR1 as LNHDA and CDR2 as SQIVND (reference sequence). The CDR3 contains 14 residues. In regard to this clone: Its target is unknown.

V and J are TRBV19 and TRBJ1-3; D is perhaps TRBD1 (5 bases). Sequencing was carried out using PBMCs. The TCR sequence derives from a woman in her twenties or thirties in good health and CMV-seropositive. The CDR3 coding sequence is TGTGCCAGTAGTAGACAGCCCTCTGGAAACACCATATATTTT. Translated: CASSRQPSGNTIYF. Together with reference TRBV19 and TRBJ1-3, the CDR3 gives the full variable domain: DGGITQSPKYLFRKEGQNVTLSCEQNLNHDAMYWYRQDPGQGLRLIYYSQIVNDFQKGDIAEGYSVSREKKESFPLTVTSAQKNPTAFYLCASSRQPSGNTIYFGEGSWLTVV.